Listed here are 29 T cell receptor beta chains from one sample, sequenced in a study of technical replicates of blood from a few donors. Sequencing was performed with immunoSEQ multiplex PCR; in TCRdb, only in-frame clones are kept and a portion is missing. The sample consists of about 69,000 clones, over 75% of them appearing once. The sequenced sample consisted of PBMCs. Receptors originate from a human donor in good health. Some clones in this sample may be carry-over from other donors' samples.

The chain joins TRBV5-1 to TRBJ2-1; D may be TRBD2 (6 bases). V lost 4 bases and J lost 1, with 6 bases in between. Looked up from germline, CDR1 is SGHRS and CDR2 is YFSETQ. The CDR3 is made up of 13 amino acids. The CDR3 loop reads CASSAGSYNEQFF. The CDR3 DNA sequence: TGCGCCAGCAGCGCGGGGTCCTACAATGAGCAGTTCTTC.

J is TRBJ2-3 and V is TRBV7-2, with 9 positions matching TRBD2. Germline V gene lookup returns CDR1 SGHTA and CDR2 FQGNSA. The CDR3 is made up of 15 amino acids. The trim removed 3 bases at V and 5 bases at J, leaving 6 bases unmatched. CDR3 residues: CASSLAGGPVDTQYF. The CDR3, as DNA: TGTGCCAGCAGCTTGGCGGGAGGGCCGGTAGATACGCAGTATTTT.

This chain uses TRBV6-1 with TRBJ2-5, with D perhaps matching TRBD2 (6 bases). Germline V gives CDR1 MNHNS, CDR2 SASEGT. The V and J ends lost 7 bases and 5 bases respectively, with 17 bases between them. The CDR3 totals 14 residues. The CDR3 DNA is TGTGCCAGCATCCCCGGGGGTCCCCGGGAGACCCAGTACTTC. Protein sequence: CASIPGGPRETQYF.

The chain carries TRBV30 and TRBJ2-1; 8 nucleotides line up with TRBD2. V gave up 4 bases and J gave up 9 bases; unmatched junction bases: 17. This CDR3 spans 16 amino acids. CDR1 is GTSNPN and CDR2 is SVGIG in the germline V gene (reference sequence). This CDR3 is CAWTRGGTAFTGEQFF. For the CDR3, the DNA is TGTGCCTGGACCCGGGGGGGGACGGCTTTTACCGGTGAGCAGTTCTTC.

V is TRBV27 and J is TRBJ2-3, with 7 positions matching TRBD1. Looked up from germline, CDR1 is MNHEY and CDR2 is SMNVEV (reference sequence). The CDR3 sequence is 14 residues long. Losses at the gene ends were 9 bases for V and 6 bases for J; bases not matched to a gene: 12. The CDR3 region is CASSRDRDMDTQYF. CDR3 nucleotides: TGTGCCAGTAGCCGAGACAGGGACATGGATACGCAGTATTTT.

This rearrangement joins TRBV19 to TRBJ1-3; a weak D match, TRBD1 (5 bases). The V gene's germline CDR1 is LNHDA and CDR2 SQIVND (reference sequence). Between the trimmed V and J ends, which lost 3 bases and 1 base, there was a span of 16 bases. CDR3 length equals 17 residues. The CDR3 here is CASSMFARGTSGNTIYF. CDR3 in DNA: TGTGCCAGTAGTATGTTTGCACGAGGGACTTCTGGAAACACCATATATTTT.

This rearrangement joins TRBV4-1 to TRBJ2-7; 7 bases are a match to TRBD2. With V trimmed by 3 bases and J by 0 bases, 5 bases remained unmatched. Germline values: CDR1 MGHRA, CDR2 YSYEKL. The CDR3 is made up of 15 amino acids. Here the CDR3 DNA reads TGCGCCAGCAGCCAGGAAATAGCGGGCTCCTACGAGCAGTACTTC. This encodes CASSQEIAGSYEQYF.

The chain uses TRBV4-1 and TRBJ2-5, with 13 bases fitting TRBD2. Trimming took 0 bases from V and 4 from J; bases not matched to a gene: 2. Germline V gene sequence: CDR1 MGHRA, CDR2 YSYEKL. The CDR3 spans 16 residues. This chain's CDR3 is CASSQDTSGGGETQYF. For the CDR3, the DNA is TGCGCCAGCAGCCAAGATACTAGCGGGGGGGGAGAGACCCAGTACTTC.

This sequence joins TRBV4-3 and TRBJ2-1, with D possibly being TRBD2 (5 bases). Germline V lookup: CDR1 LGHNA, CDR2 YSLEER. CDR3 size: 14 residues. Between the trimmed V and J ends, which lost 0 bases and 8 bases, there was a span of 11 bases. In DNA form, the CDR3 reads TGCGCCAGCAGCCAAGAAGGGAGAATGGATGAGCAGTTCTTC. Protein sequence: CASSQEGRMDEQFF.

The V and J genes are TRBV28 and TRBJ1-6; perhaps TRBD1 as D (6 bases). CDR1 and CDR2 (germline): MDHEN, SYDVKM. With 3 bases removed from V and 6 bases from J, the gap between germline ends came to 6 bases. The CDR3 has 13 residues. CDR3 in amino acids: CASSFRGNSPLHF. CDR3 sequence (DNA): TGTGCCAGCAGTTTCAGGGGTAATTCACCCCTCCACTTT.

The genes are TRBV6-6 and TRBJ1-4; the D gene is possibly TRBD1 (5 bases). The CDR3 sequence is 14 residues long. Trimming pared 5 bases from V and 7 bases from J, leaving 14 bases between. Per germline, CDR1 MNHNY and CDR2 SVGAGI (reference sequence). This CDR3 reads CASSTGQGGEKLFF. The CDR3 bases are TGTGCCAGCAGTACCGGTCAGGGAGGTGAAAAACTGTTTTTT.

The rearrangement links TRBV5-4 to TRBJ2-3, with 9 nucleotides matching TRBD2. CDR1 is SGHNT and CDR2 is YYREEE in the germline V gene (reference sequence). V was clipped by 1 base and J by 5 bases; unmatched bases: 5. The CDR3 is 15 residues long. CDR3 DNA sequence: TGTGCCAGCAGCTTGATACTAGCGGGTCTAGATACGCAGTATTTT. It translates to CASSLILAGLDTQYF.

This chain links TRBV18 with TRBJ1-6; D is uncertain. The CDR3 totals 15 residues. V gave up 4 bases and J gave up 8 bases, with 15 bases separating them. Germline assignment: CDR1 KGHSH and CDR2 LQKENI. CDR3 sequence: CASSLSGSADSPLHF. In DNA, the CDR3 is TGTGCCAGCTCACTTTCCGGGTCGGCGGATTCACCCCTCCACTTT.

This rearrangement joins TRBV4-3 to TRBJ2-5, with 9 positions matching TRBD2. The CDR3 has 16 amino acids. Germline CDR1 is LGHNA and CDR2 is YSLEER. The V gene end was trimmed by 4 bases and the J gene end by 3 bases; junction bases not matched to a gene: 9. The CDR3 coding sequence is TGCGCCAGCAGCCCCGGGGCGGGGGGGCTAAAAGAGACCCAGTACTTC. Its translation is CASSPGAGGLKETQYF.

The chain carries TRBV7-9 and TRBJ1-5; TRBD1 matches at 7 bases. The J segment lost 6 bases and the V segment lost 4 bases, leaving 15 bases of the junction unmatched. From germline, CDR1 is SEHNR and CDR2 FQNEAQ (reference sequence). This CDR3 has 17 amino acids. CDR3 amino acids: CASSSGQVSSVGQPQHF. Here the CDR3 DNA reads TGTGCCAGCAGCTCAGGACAGGTATCTAGCGTCGGTCAGCCCCAGCATTTT.

The chain links TRBV2 to TRBJ2-3; D remains ambiguous. Germline CDR1 reads SNHLY; CDR2 reads FYNNEI. The CDR3 totals 15 residues. The V end was cut by 6 bases, the J end by 0 bases, with 13 bases between. CDR3: CASRPGSMSTDTQYF. As DNA, the CDR3 is TGTGCCAGCAGACCAGGTTCCATGAGCACAGATACGCAGTATTTT.

The chain joins TRBV4-1 to TRBJ1-2; no definite D call. Trimming removed 2 bases from V and 5 bases from J, with 3 bases in between. The CDR3 sequence is 11 residues long. Germline values: CDR1 MGHRA, CDR2 YSYEKL. CDR3 DNA: TGCGCCAGCAGCCAATCTTATGGCTACACCTTC. This translates into CASSQSYGYTF.

The rearrangement links TRBV5-6 to TRBJ2-7; TRBD1 aligns across 9 bases. The CDR3 consists of 13 residues. Germline V CDR1 and CDR2: SGHDT, YYEEEE. Unmatched junction bases numbered 4, after V lost 4 bases and J lost 5 bases. CDR3 in DNA: TGTGCCAGCAGCACGGGACAGGGTGACGAGCAGTACTTC. Amino acid sequence: CASSTGQGDEQYF.

DNA of the CDR3: TGTGCCATCAAAGGTAGCGATAGCAATCAGCCCCAGCATTTT. Its protein is CAIKGSDSNQPQHF. The gene calls are TRBV10-3 and TRBJ1-5, with D hard to call. This CDR3 region has 14 residues. Germline assignment: CDR1 ENHRY and CDR2 SYGVKD. V was trimmed by 7 bases and J by 0 bases, leaving 10 bases between them.

In this sample, this clone turned up once. This sequence joins TRBV7-9 and TRBJ2-5; 7 bases line up with TRBD1. J gave up 3 bases and V 5 bases, and 9 bases lay outside the gene matches. The CDR3 consists of 15 residues. CDR1 and CDR2 from the germline V gene are SEHNR and FQNEAQ (reference sequence). The CDR3 sequence is CASSHTRDRKETQYF. In DNA form, the CDR3 reads TGTGCCAGCAGCCACACCCGGGACAGAAAAGAGACCCAGTACTTC.

The V gene is TRBV5-1, the J gene TRBJ2-7, with D uncertain. The V gene lost 0 bases and the J gene lost 7 bases, with 5 bases spanning the gap. Germline V gives CDR1 SGHRS, CDR2 YFSETQ. This CDR3 contains 11 residues. The CDR3 DNA is TGCGCCAGCAGCTTGGATCGTGAGCAGTACTTC. Protein sequence: CASSLDREQYF. Filled out from reference TRBV5-1 and TRBJ2-7, the complete variable domain reads KAGVTQTPRYLIKTRGQQVTLSCSPISGHRSVSWYQQTPGQGLQFLFEYFSETQRNKGNFPGRFSGRQFSNSRSEMNVSTLELGDSALYLCASSLDREQYFGPGTRLTVT.

V usage is TRBV20-1 and J usage is TRBJ1-4; D is possibly TRBD1 (6 bases). The V end was cut by 5 bases, the J end by 14 bases, with 15 bases between. CDR1 and CDR2 (germline): DFQATT, SNEGSKA (reference sequence). The CDR3 loop spans 11 amino acids. The CDR3 DNA sequence: TGCAGTGCTGGTCCGGGACACGGTCTGTTTTTT. Translating it yields CSAGPGHGLFF.

This chain connects TRBV10-3 to TRBJ2-3; 11 positions agree with TRBD2. Germline V gives CDR1 ENHRY, CDR2 SYGVKD. CDR3 length equals 16 residues. Trimming cost V 7 bases and J 1 base; bases outside gene matches: 7. In DNA form, the CDR3 reads TGTGCCATCAAATCGACTAGCGGGGTCGGCACAGATACGCAGTATTTT. Amino acid sequence: CAIKSTSGVGTDTQYF.

There are a few counts of this clone. The chain recombines TRBV5-4 with TRBJ1-2, with D uncertain. The CDR3 length is 14 residues. Germline CDR1 reads SGHNT; CDR2 reads YYREEE (reference sequence). V was pared by 0 bases and J by 4 bases, with 10 bases between. CDR3 amino acids: CASSLGSVPYGYTF. The CDR3, as DNA: TGTGCCAGCAGCTTGGGATCGGTTCCCTATGGCTACACCTTC.

This CDR3 reads CASSLALGGADEQYF. For the CDR3, the DNA is TGTGCCAGCAGCTTAGCGCTGGGGGGTGCCGACGAGCAGTACTTC. The rearrangement links TRBV7-9 to TRBJ2-7; maybe TRBD2 (6 bases). Between the trimmed V and J ends, which lost 0 bases and 5 bases, there was a span of 14 bases. The CDR3 consists of 15 residues. CDR1 is SEHNR and CDR2 is FQNEAQ in the germline V gene (reference sequence). The variable domain in full, completed from reference TRBV7-9 and TRBJ2-7, reads DTGVSQNPRHKITKRGQNVTFRCDPISEHNRLYWYRQTLGQGPEFLTYFQNEAQLEKSRLLSDRFSAERPKGSFSTLEIQRTEQGDSAMYLCASSLALGGADEQYFGPGTRLTVT.

The CDR3 bases are TGTGCCAGCAGCCCCACATGGGGAGGGTACGAGCAGTACTTC. It specifies CASSPTWGGYEQYF. The rearrangement joins TRBV9 to TRBJ2-7; TRBD2 matches 7 bases. V was pared by 4 bases and J by 4 bases, with 8 bases of the junction left unmatched. This CDR3 has 14 amino acids. Germline V gives CDR1 SGDLS, CDR2 YYNGEE.

This clone has more than one count but fewer than ten. J is TRBJ1-2 and V is TRBV29-1; D perhaps matches TRBD1 (5 bases). This CDR3 contains 12 residues. In germline, CDR1 is SQVTM, CDR2 ANQGSEA. V gave up 3 bases and J gave up 6 bases, with 11 bases separating them. The DNA for the CDR3 is TGCAGCGTTGACAGGGAGGATCATGGCTACACCTTC. Its protein product is CSVDREDHGYTF.

In DNA form, the CDR3 reads TGTGCCAGTAGTGCCGGGACCCTAGCGGGTTACCAAAGAACCGGGGAGCTGTTTTTT. Translated, it gives CASSAGTLAGYQRTGELFF. This chain uses TRBV19 with TRBJ2-2, with TRBD2 identical over 8 bases. There are 19 residues in the CDR3. The V and J ends lost 5 bases and 5 bases, in that order; junction bases with no gene match: 19. Germline CDR1 is LNHDA and CDR2 is SQIVND (reference sequence).

The chain employs TRBV4-2 and TRBJ2-2, with TRBD2 matching over 14 bases. Per germline, CDR1 LGHNA and CDR2 YNFKEQ. This CDR3 comprises 18 residues. After removal of 2 bases from V and 2 bases from J, the junction contained 4 bases not matched to a gene. The CDR3, as DNA: TGTGCCAGCAGCCAATCCGGGACTAGCGGGAGTAACACCGGGGAGCTGTTTTTT. It yields the protein CASSQSGTSGSNTGELFF.